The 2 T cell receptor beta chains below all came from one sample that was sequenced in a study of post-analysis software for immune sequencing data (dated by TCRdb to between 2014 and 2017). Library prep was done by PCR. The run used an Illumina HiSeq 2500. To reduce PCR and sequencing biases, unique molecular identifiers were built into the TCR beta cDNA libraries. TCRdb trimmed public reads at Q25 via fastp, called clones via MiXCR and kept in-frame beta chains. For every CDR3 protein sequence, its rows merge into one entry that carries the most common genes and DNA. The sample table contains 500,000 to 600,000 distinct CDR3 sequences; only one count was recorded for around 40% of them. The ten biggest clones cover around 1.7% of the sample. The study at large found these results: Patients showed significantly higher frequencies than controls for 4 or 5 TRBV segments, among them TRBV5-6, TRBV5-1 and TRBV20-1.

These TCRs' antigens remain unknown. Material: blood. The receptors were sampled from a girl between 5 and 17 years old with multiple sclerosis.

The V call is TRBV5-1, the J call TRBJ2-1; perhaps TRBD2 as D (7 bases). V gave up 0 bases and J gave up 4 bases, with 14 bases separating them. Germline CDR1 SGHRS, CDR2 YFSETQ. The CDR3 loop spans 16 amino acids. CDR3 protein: CASSLGPGGQYNEQFF. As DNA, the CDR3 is TGCGCCAGCAGCTTGGGCCCGGGGGGCCAGTACAATGAGCAGTTCTTC.

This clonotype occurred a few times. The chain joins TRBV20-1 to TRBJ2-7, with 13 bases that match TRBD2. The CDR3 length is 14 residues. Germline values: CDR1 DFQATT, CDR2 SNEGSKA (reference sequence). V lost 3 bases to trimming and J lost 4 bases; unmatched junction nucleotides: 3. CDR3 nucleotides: TGCAGTGCTAGTCCGGGACTAGCGGGATACGAGCAGTACTTC. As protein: CSASPGLAGYEQYF.